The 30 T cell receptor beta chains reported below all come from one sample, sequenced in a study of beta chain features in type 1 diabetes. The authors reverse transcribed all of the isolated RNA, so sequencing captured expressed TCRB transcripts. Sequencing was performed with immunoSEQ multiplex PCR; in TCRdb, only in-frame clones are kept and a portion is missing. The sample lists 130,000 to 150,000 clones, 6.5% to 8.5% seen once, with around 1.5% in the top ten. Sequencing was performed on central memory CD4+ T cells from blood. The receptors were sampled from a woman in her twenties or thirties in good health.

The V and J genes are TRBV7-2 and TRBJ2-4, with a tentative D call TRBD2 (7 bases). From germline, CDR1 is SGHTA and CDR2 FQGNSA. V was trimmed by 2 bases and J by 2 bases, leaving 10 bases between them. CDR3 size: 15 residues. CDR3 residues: CASSLSGGSKNIQYF. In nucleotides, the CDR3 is TGTGCCAGCAGCTTATCGGGGGGCTCCAAAAACATTCAGTACTTC.

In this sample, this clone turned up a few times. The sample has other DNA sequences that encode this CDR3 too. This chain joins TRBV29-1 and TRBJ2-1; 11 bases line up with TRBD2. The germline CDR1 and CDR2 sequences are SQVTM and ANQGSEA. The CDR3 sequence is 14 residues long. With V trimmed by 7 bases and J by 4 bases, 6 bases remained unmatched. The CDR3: CSATGTSGYNEQFF. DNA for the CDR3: TGCAGCGCCACCGGGACTAGCGGATACAATGAGCAGTTCTTC.

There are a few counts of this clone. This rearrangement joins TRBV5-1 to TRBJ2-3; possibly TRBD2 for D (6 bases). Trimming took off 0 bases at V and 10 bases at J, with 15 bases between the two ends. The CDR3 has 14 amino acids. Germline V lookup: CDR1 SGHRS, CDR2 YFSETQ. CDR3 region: CASSLELALRAQYF. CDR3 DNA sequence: TGCGCCAGCAGCTTGGAACTAGCTCTCAGGGCGCAGTATTTT.

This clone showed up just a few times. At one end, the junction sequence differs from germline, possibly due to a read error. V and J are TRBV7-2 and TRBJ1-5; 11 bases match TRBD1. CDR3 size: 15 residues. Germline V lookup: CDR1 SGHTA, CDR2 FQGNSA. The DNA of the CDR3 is TGTGCCAGCAGCTGGAGGACAGGGGGCAAACAGCCCCAGCATTTT. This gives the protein CASSWRTGGKQPQHF.

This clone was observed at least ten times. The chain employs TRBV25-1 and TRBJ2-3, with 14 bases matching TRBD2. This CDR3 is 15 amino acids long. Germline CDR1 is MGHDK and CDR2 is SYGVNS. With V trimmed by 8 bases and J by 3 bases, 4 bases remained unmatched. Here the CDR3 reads CASHGLAGGTDTQYF. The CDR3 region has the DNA TGTGCCAGCCATGGACTAGCGGGAGGTACAGATACGCAGTATTTT.

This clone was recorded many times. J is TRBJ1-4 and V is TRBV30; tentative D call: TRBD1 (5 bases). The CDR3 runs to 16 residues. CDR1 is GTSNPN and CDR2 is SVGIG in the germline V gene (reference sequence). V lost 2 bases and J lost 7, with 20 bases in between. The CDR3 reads CAWSRGRGRRREKLFF. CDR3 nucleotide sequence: TGTGCCTGGAGTCGTGGGAGGGGTCGACGGCGTGAAAAACTGTTTTTT.

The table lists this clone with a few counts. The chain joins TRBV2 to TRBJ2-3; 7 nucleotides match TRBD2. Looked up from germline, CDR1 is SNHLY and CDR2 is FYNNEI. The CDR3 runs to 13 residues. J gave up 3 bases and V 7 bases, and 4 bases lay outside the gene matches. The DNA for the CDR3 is TGTGCCAGCATCCGGGGGGAAACAGATACGCAGTATTTT. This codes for CASIRGETDTQYF.

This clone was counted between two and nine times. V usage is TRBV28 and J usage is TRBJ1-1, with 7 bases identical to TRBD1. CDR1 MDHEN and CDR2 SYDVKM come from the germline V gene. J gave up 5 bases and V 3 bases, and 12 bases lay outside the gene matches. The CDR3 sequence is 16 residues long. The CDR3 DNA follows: TGTGCCAGCAGTTTCCCAGGATACAGGGGAAATACTGAAGCTTTCTTT. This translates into CASSFPGYRGNTEAFF.

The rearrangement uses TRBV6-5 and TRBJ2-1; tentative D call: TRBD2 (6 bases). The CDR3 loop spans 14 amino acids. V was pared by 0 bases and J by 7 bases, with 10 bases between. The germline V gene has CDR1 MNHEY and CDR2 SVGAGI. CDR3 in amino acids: CASSYSRGSNEQFF. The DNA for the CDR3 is TGTGCCAGCAGTTACTCTCGGGGGTCTAATGAGCAGTTCTTC.

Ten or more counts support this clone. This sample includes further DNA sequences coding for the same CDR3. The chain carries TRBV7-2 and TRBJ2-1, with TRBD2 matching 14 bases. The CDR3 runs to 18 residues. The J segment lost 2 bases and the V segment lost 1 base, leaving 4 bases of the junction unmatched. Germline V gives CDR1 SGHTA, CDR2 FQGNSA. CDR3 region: CASSLGGTSGSTYNEQFF. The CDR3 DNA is TGTGCCAGCAGCTTAGGCGGGACTAGCGGGAGCACCTACAATGAGCAGTTCTTC.

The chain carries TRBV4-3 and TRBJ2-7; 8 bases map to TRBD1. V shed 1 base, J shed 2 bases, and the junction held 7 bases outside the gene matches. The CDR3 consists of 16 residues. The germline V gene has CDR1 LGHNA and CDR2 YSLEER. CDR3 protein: CASSQVAGQGTYEQYF. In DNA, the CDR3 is TGCGCCAGCAGCCAAGTAGCTGGACAGGGTACCTACGAGCAGTACTTC.

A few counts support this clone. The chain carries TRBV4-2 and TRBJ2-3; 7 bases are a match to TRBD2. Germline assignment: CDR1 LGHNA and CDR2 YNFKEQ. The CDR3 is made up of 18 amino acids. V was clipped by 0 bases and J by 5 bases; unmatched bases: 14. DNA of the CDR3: TGTGCCAGCAGCCAAGATTTGCGCGACACATGGGGGGGAGATACGCAGTATTTT. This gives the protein CASSQDLRDTWGGDTQYF.

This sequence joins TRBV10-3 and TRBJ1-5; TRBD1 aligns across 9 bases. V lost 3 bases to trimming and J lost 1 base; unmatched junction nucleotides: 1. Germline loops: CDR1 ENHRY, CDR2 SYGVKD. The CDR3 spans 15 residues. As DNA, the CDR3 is TGTGCCATCAGTGAAGGGACAGGGAGCAATCAGCCCCAGCATTTT. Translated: CAISEGTGSNQPQHF.

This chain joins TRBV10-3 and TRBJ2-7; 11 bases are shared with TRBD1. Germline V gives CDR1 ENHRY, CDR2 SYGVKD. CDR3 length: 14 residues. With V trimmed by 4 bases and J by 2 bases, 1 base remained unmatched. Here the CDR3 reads CAISGGQGAYEQYF. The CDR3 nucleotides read TGTGCCATCAGTGGGGGACAGGGGGCCTACGAGCAGTACTTC.

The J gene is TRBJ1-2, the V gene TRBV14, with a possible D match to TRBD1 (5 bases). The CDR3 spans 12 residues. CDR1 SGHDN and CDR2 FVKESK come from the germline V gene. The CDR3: CVSGDRNYGYTF. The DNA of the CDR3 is TGTGTCTCGGGGGATCGTAACTATGGCTACACCTTC.

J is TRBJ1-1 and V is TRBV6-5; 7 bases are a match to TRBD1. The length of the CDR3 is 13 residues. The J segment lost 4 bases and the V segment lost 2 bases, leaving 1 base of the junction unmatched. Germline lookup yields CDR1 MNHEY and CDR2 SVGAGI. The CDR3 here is CASSYNRGTEAFF. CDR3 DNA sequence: TGTGCCAGCAGTTACAACAGGGGCACTGAAGCTTTCTTT.

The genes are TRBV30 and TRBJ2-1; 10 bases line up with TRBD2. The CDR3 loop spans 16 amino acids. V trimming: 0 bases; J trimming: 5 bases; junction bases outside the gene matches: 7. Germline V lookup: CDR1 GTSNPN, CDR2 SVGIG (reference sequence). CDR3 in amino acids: CAWSVISGRANNEQFF. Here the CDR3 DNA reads TGTGCCTGGAGTGTAATAAGCGGGAGGGCCAACAATGAGCAGTTCTTC. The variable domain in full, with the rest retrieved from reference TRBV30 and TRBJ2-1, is SQTIHQWPATLVQPVGSPLSLECTVEGTSNPNLYWYRQAAGRGLQLLFYSVGIGQISSEVPQNLSASRPQDRQFILSSKKLLLSDSGFYLCAWSVISGRANNEQFFGPGTRLTVL.

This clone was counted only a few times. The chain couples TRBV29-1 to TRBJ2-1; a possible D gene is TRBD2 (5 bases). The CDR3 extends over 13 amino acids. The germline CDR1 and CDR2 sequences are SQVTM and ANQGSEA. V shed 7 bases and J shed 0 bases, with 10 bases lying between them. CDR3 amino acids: CSAAGSSYNEQFF. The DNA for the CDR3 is TGCAGCGCGGCGGGTAGCTCCTACAATGAGCAGTTCTTC.

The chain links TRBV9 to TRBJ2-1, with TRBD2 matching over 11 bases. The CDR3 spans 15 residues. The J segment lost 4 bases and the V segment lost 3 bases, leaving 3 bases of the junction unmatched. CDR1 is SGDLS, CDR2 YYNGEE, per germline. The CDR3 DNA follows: TGTGCCAGCAGCGACCGACTAGCGGGGTACAATGAGCAGTTCTTC. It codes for CASSDRLAGYNEQFF.

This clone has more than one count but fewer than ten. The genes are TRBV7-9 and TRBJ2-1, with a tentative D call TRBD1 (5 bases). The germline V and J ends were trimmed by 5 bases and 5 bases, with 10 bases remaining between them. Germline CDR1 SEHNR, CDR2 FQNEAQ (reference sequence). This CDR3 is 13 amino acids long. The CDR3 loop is CASSAGMNNEQFF. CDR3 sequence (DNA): TGTGCCAGCAGCGCAGGGATGAACAATGAGCAGTTCTTC. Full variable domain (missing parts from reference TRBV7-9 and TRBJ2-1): DTGVSQNPRHKITKRGQNVTFRCDPISEHNRLYWYRQTLGQGPEFLTYFQNEAQLEKSRLLSDRFSAERPKGSFSTLEIQRTEQGDSAMYLCASSAGMNNEQFFGPGTRLTVL.

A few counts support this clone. DNA for the CDR3: TGTGCCAGCTCACCGCCTTGGACAGGAGTCAACCTGGCCGGGGAGCTGTTTTTT. Its protein is CASSPPWTGVNLAGELFF. The chain joins TRBV18 to TRBJ2-2; 7 bases map to TRBD1. Germline CDR1 and CDR2: KGHSH and LQKENI. This CDR3 spans 18 amino acids. Trimming removed 3 bases from V and 6 bases from J; junction bases left unmatched: 16.

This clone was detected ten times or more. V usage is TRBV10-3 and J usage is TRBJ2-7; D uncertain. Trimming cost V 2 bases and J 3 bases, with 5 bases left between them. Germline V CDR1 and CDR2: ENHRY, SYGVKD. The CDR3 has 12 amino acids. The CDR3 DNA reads TGTGCCATCAGTGAGCCCAGCTACGAGCAGTACTTC. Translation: CAISEPSYEQYF.

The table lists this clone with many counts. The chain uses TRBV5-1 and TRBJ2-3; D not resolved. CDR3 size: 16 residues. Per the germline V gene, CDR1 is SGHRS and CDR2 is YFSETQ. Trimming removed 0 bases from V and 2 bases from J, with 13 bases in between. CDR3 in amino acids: CASSLGVRSPTDTQYF. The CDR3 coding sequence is TGCGCCAGCAGCTTGGGGGTGAGGTCCCCCACAGATACGCAGTATTTT.

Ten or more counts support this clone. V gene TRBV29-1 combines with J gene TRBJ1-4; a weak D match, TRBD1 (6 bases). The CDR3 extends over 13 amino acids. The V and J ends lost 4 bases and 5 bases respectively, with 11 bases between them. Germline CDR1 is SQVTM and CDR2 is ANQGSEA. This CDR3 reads CSVVQGYNEKLFF. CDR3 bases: TGCAGCGTTGTACAGGGTTACAATGAAAAACTGTTTTTT.

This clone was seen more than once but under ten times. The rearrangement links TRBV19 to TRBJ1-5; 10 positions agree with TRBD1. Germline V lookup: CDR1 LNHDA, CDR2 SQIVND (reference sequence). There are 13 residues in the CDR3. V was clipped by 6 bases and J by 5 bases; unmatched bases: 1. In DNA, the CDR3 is TGTGCCAGTAGAGGGACAGGGGATCAGCCCCAGCATTTT. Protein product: CASRGTGDQPQHF.

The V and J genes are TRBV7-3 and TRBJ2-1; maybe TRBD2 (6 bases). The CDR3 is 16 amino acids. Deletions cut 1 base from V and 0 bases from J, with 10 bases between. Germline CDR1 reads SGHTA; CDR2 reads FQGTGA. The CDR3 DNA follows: TGTGCCAGCAGCTTAATTTACGGGAGCTCCTACAATGAGCAGTTCTTC. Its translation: CASSLIYGSSYNEQFF.

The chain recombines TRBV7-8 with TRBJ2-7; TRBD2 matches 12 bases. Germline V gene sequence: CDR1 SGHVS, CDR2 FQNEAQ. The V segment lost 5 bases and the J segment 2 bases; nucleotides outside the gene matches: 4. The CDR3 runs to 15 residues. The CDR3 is CASSGGLAGTYEQYF. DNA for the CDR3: TGTGCCAGCAGCGGGGGACTAGCGGGCACCTACGAGCAGTACTTC.

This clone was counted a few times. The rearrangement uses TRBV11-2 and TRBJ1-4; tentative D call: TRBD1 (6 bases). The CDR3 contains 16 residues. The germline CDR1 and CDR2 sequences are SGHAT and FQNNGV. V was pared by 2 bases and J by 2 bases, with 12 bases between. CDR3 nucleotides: TGTGCCAGCAGCTTAATCCCGGGGGGCACTAATGAAAAACTGTTTTTT. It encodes CASSLIPGGTNEKLFF.

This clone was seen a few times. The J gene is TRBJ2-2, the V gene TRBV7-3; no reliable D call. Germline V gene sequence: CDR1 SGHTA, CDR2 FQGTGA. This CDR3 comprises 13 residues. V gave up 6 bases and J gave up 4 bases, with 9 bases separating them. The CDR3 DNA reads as TGTGCCAGCAGAGATAGTAGCACCGGGGAGCTGTTTTTT. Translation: CASRDSSTGELFF.

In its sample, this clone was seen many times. CDR3 residues: CASSIEGATDTQYF. As DNA, the CDR3 is TGTGCCAGTAGTATAGAGGGAGCCACAGATACGCAGTATTTT. V and J are TRBV19 and TRBJ2-3; the D gene is possibly TRBD2 (5 bases). The V end lost 0 bases, the J end lost 2 bases, and 6 bases lay between the germline ends. The length of the CDR3 is 14 residues. Germline assignment: CDR1 LNHDA and CDR2 SQIVND (reference sequence).